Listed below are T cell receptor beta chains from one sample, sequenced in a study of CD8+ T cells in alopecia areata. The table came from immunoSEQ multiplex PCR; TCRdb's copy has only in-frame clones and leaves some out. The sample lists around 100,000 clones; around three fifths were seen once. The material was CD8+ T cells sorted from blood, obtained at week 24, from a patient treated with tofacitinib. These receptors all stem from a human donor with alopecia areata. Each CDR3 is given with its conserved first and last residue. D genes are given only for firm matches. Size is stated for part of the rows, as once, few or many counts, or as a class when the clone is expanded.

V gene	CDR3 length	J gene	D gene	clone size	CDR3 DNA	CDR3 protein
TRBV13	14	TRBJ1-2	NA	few	TGTGCCAGCAGCTTAGGGGACGGGGGATATGGCTACACCTTC	CASSLGDGGYGYTF
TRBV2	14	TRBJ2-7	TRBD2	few	TGTGCCAGCAAGGCTAGCGGGGGGCTGGACGAGCAGTACTTC	CASKASGGLDEQYF
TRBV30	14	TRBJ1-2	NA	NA	TGTGCCTGGAGTGTACTTAACCCATACTATGGCTACACCTTC	CAWSVLNPYYGYTF
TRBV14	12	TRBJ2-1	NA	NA	TGTGCCAGCAGCCAACCCCCGGGTGAGCAGTTCTTC	CASSQPPGEQFF
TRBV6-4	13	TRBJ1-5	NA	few	TGTGCCAGCAGTTTCGATAGCAATCAGCCCCAGCATTTT	CASSFDSNQPQHF
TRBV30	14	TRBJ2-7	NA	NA	TGTGCCTGGAGTGGACCTCGGCAGTCGTCCGAGCAGTACTTC	CAWSGPRQSSEQYF
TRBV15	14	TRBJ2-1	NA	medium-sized	TGTGCCACCAGCCCGGGGCCTACTGGGCATGAGCAGTTCTTC	CATSPGPTGHEQFF
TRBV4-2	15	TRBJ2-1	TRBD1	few	TGTGCCAGCAGCCAAGAGGGGACAGGGGGCAATGAGCAGTTCTTC	CASSQEGTGGNEQFF
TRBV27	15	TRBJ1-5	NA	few	TGTGCCAGCAGTTTTTCGGGGGCCCCCCCTCGGGCCCAGCATTTT	CASSFSGAPPRAQHF
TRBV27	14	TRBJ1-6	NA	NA	TGTGCCAGCAGCTGGTCCGGAAGTAATTCACCCCTCCACTTT	CASSWSGSNSPLHF
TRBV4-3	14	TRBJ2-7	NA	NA	TGCGCCAGCAGCCAAGATTGGCCCCCCTACGAGCAGTACTTC	CASSQDWPPYEQYF
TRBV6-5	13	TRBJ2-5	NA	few	TGTGCCAGCAGATCGTCGGGGCTAGAGACCCAGTACTTC	CASRSSGLETQYF
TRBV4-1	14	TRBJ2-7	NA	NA	TGCGCCAGCAGCCAGAGGCAAATTGGCTACGAGCAGTACTTC	CASSQRQIGYEQYF
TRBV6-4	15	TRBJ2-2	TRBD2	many	TGTGCCAGCAGTGATTCAGCGGGGGACACCGGGGAGCTGTTTTTT	CASSDSAGDTGELFF
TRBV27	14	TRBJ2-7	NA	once	TGTGCCAGCAGTTTCGGGGGAGCCCCCTACGAGCAGTACTTC	CASSFGGAPYEQYF
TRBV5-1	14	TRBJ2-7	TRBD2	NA	TGCGCCAGCAGCTTTGGACTAGCGGGGGATGAGCAGTACTTC	CASSFGLAGDEQYF
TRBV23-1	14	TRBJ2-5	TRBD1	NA	TGCGCCAGCAGTCCTCAGGGGGCAAGGGAGACCCAGTACTTC	CASSPQGARETQYF
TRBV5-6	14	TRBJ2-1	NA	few	TGTGCCAGCAGCTTGGGTCGGGTCGGTAATGAGCAGTTCTTC	CASSLGRVGNEQFF
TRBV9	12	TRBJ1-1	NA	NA	TGTGCCAGCCGAGGGGAGGGCACTGAAGCTTTCTTT	CASRGEGTEAFF
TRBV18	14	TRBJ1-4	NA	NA	TGTGCCAGCTCACCCCCCCGGCCGGGAGAAAAACTGTTTTTT	CASSPPRPGEKLFF
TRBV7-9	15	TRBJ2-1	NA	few	TGTGCCAGCAGCTTAAATTTCGGTTCCTACAATGAGCAGTTCTTC	CASSLNFGSYNEQFF